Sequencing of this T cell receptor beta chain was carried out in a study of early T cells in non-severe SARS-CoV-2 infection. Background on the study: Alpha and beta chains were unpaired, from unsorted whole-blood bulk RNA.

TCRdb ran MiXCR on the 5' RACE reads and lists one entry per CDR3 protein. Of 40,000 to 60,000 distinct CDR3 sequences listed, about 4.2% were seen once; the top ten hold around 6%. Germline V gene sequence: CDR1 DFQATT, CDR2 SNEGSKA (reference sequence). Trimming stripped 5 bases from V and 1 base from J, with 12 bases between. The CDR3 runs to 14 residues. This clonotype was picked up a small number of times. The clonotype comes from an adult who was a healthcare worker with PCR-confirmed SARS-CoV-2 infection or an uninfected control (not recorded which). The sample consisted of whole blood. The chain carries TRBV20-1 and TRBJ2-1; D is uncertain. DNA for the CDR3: TGCAGTGCTCCCTTGGACGAGTCCTACAATGAGCAGTTCTTC. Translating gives CSAPLDESYNEQFF.